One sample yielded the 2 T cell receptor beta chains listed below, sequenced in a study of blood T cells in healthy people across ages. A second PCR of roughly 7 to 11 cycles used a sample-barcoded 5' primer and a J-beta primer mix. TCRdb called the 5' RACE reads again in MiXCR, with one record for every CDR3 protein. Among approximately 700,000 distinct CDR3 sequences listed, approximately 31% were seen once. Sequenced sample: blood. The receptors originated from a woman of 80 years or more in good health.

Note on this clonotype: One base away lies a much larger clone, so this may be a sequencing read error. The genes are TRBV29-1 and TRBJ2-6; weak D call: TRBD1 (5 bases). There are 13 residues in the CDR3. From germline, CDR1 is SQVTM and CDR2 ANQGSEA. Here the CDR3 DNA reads TGCAGCGTTACTGTCTCTGGGGCCAACGTCCGGACTTTC. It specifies CSVTVSGANVRTF.

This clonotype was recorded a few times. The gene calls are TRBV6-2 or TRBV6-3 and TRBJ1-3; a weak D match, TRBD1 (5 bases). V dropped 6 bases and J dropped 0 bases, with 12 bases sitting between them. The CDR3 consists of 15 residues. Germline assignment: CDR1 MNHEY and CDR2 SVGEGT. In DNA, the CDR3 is TGTGCCAGCAGGCTTGACAGCTACTCTGGAAACACCATATATTTT. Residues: CASRLDSYSGNTIYF.